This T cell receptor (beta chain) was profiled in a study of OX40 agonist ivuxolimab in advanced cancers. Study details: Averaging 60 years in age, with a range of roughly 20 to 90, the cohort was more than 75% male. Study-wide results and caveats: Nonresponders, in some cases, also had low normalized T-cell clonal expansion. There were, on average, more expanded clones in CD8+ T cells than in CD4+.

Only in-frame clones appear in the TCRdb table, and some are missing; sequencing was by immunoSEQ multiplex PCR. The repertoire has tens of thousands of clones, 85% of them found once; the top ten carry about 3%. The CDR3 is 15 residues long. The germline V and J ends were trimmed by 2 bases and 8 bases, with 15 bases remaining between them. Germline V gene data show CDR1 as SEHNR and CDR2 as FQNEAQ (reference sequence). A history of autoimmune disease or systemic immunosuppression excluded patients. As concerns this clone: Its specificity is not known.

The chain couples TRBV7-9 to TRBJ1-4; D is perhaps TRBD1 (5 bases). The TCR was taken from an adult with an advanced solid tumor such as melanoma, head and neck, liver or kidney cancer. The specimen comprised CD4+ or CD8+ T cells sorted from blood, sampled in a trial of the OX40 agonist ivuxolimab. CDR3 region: CASSLRGAGGEKLFF. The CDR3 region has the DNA TGTGCCAGCAGCTTAAGAGGGGCTGGGGGAGAAAAACTGTTTTTT.